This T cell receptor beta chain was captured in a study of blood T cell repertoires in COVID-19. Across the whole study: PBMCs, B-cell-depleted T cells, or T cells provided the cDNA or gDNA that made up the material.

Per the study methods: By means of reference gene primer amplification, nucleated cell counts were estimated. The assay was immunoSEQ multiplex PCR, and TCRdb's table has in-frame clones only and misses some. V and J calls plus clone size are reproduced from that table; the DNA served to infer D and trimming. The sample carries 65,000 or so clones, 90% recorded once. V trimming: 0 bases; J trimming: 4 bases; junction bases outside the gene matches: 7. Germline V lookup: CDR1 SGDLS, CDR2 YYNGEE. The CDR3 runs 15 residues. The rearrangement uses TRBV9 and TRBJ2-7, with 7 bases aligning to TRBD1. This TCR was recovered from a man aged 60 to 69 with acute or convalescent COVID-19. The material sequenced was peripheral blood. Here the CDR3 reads CASSVGQGIWYEQYF. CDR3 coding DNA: TGTGCCAGCAGCGTAGGACAGGGAATCTGGTACGAGCAGTACTTC.